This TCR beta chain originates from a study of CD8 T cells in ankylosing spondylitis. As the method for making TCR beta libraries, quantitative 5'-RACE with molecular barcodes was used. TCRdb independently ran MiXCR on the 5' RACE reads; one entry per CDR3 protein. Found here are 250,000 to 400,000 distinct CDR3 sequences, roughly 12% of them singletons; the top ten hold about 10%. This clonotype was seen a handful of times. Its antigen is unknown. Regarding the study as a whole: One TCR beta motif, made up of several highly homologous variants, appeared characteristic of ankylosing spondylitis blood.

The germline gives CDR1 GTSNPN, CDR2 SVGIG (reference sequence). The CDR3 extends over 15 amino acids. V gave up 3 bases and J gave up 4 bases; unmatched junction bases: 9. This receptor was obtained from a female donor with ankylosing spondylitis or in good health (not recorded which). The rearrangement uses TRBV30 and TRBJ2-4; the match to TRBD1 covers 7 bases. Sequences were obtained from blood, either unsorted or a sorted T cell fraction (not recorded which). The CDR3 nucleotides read TGTGCCTGGAGAGACAGGGTCCTGGGAAAAAACATTCAGTACTTC. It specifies CAWRDRVLGKNIQYF.